This T cell receptor (beta chain) was profiled in a study of blood T cell repertoires in COVID-19. The method was immunoSEQ multiplex PCR; TCRdb's version includes in-frame clones alone and lacks a portion of them. This sample has hundreds of thousands of clones, with about nine tenths found just once. The V gene's germline CDR1 is MNHEY and CDR2 SMNVEV (reference sequence). V was shortened by 4 bases and J by 0 bases, with 12 bases between the two germline ends. This CDR3 contains 15 residues. Patients from Seattle were sampled longitudinally, starting during active infection. This sequence originates from a woman between 65 and 79 years old with COVID-19, enrolled during active disease. The chain links TRBV27 to TRBJ1-1, with D tentatively TRBD1 (6 bases). The sample was peripheral blood. CDR3 residues: CASSSLTGVNTEAFF. The CDR3 region has the DNA TGTGCCAGCAGTTCCCTGACAGGAGTGAACACTGAAGCTTTCTTT.